This section outlines one T cell receptor beta chain sequence together with its context. What it recognizes is unknown. Clones were read by immunoSEQ multiplex PCR, and TCRdb kept only the in-frame ones, dropping some. The sample lists 65,000 to 80,000 clones; 75% to 90% were seen once. This specimen comes from a study of cytotoxic CD8 clonotypes in ibrutinib-treated CLL. At the level of the study: Partial responses numbered some 24 and complete responses 2; after a median around 74 months, approximately 14 stayed remitted and about twelve progressed. Findings and caveats of the study: Contraction or stability on treatment was seen for public clonotypes, which were uncommon.

Germline CDR1 is GTSNPN and CDR2 is SVGIG (reference sequence). J was trimmed by 3 bases and V by 5 bases; bases with no gene match: 6. The CDR3 is made up of 13 amino acids. The receptor was isolated from a human donor with chronic lymphocytic leukemia. This sample comprised PBMCs, obtained after 24 months of ibrutinib treatment. The chain uses TRBV30 and TRBJ2-7, with 8 nucleotides matching TRBD1. CDR3 in amino acids: CAWSRQGNYEQYF. In DNA, the CDR3 is TGTGCCTGGTCGCGACAGGGGAACTACGAGCAGTACTTC.